The sequence of this TCR beta chain was determined in a study of regulatory T cells in long-lasting Graves disease. Study-wide findings and caveats: Persistent disease favored TRBV28, TRBJ1-2 and TRBJ2-5.

The authors built TCR beta libraries using iRepertoire HTBI primers and Arm-PCR of CDR3 regions. TCRdb passed the multiplex PCR reads through MiXCR, listing each CDR3 protein once. The sample includes around 450,000 distinct CDR3 sequences, 20% to 25% seen only once; the top ten take roughly 7%. The time point was: persistent/refractory GD, antithyroid drugs over 5 years with positive TRAb. Scientists built the TCR library using RNA that was extracted from PBMCs. Germline-derived CDR1 and CDR2 are MGHDK and SYGVNS. Between the trimmed V and J ends, which lost 8 bases and 0 bases, there was a span of 20 bases. The CDR3 spans 16 residues. This clonotype was counted between two and nine times. The antigen remains undetermined.

This TCR was recovered from a female donor with Graves disease. This chain joins TRBV25-1 and TRBJ2-7; TRBD1 might be the D (8 bases). Sequences were derived from peripheral blood mononuclear cells (PBMCs), sampled when the disease was refractory, from a patient treated with antithyroid drugs. The CDR3: CASGGVGDRSSYEQYF. The CDR3 DNA is TGTGCCAGCGGGGGGGTAGGGGACAGGAGCTCCTACGAGCAGTACTTC.